Given below is one T cell receptor (beta chain) in context. The repertoire was sequenced with immunoSEQ multiplex PCR; TCRdb's copy has only in-frame clones and lacks some. The sample lists approximately 760,000 clones, 80% to 90% occurring once. In germline, CDR1 is SNHLY, CDR2 FYNNEI. The CDR3 is made up of 16 amino acids. Trimming took 8 bases from V and 5 from J; bases not matched to a gene: 16. The data belong to a study of shared T cell receptors in the human thymus. This sample was shared with a second study, whose subject was human thymus T cells. Per that paper: Healthy Finnish infants undergoing corrective surgery for congenital heart defects provided the donor material. Thymic and blood repertoires seemed to show skewed V and J gene use. Related reports documented highly overlapping thymic repertoires among unrelated individuals.

The clonotype comes from a girl less than two years old with a congenital heart defect. Sequenced sample: thymocytes. The chain has TRBV2 and TRBJ1-1, with TRBD1 matching 8 bases. CDR3 in DNA: TGTGCCAGCGATAGGGGACAGGCAAAGCTGGGGACTGAAGCTTTCTTT. Protein: CASDRGQAKLGTEAFF. The full variable domain, completed using reference TRBV2 and TRBJ1-1, is EPEVTQTPSHQVTQMGQEVILRCVPISNHLYFYWYRQILGQKVEFLVSFYNNEISEKSEIFDDQFSVERPDGSNFTLKIRSTKLEDSAMYFCASDRGQAKLGTEAFFGQGTRLTVV.